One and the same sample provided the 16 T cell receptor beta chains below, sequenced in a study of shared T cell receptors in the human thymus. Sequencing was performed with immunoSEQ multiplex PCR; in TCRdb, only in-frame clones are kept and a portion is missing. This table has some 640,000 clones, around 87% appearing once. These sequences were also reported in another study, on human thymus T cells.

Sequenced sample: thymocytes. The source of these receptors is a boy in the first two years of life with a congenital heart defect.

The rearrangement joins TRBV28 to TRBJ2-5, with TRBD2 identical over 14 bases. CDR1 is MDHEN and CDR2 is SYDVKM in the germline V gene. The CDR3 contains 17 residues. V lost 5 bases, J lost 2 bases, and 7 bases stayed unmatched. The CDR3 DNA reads TGTGCCAGCAGTCCATTCCGACTAGCGGGAGGGCAAGAGACCCAGTACTTC. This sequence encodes CASSPFRLAGGQETQYF.

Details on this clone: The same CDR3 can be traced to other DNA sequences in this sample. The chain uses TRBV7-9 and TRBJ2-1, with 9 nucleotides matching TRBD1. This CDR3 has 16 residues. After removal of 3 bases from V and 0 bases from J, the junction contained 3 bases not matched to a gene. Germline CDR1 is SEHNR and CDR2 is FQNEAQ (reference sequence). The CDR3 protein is CASSFPGQGSYNEQFF. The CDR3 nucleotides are TGTGCCAGCAGCTTCCCGGGACAGGGCTCCTACAATGAGCAGTTCTTC. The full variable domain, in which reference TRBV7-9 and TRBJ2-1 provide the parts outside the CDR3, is DTGVSQNPRHKITKRGQNVTFRCDPISEHNRLYWYRQTLGQGPEFLTYFQNEAQLEKSRLLSDRFSAERPKGSFSTLEIQRTEQGDSAMYLCASSFPGQGSYNEQFFGPGTRLTVL.

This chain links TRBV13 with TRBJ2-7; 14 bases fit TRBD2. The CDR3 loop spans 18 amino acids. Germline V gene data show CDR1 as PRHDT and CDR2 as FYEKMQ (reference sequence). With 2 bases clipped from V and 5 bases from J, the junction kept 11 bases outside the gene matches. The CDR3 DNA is TGTGCCAGCAGCTTAAAGGGGACTAGCGGGAGTACGATAGACGAGCAGTACTTC. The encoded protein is CASSLKGTSGSTIDEQYF.

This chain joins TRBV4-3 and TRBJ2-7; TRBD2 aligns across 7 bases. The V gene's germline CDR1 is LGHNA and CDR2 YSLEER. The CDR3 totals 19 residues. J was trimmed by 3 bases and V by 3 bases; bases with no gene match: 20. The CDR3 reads CASSQSGTKDYKNDYEQYF. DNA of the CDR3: TGCGCCAGCAGCCAGAGCGGGACGAAGGATTACAAGAACGACTACGAGCAGTACTTC.

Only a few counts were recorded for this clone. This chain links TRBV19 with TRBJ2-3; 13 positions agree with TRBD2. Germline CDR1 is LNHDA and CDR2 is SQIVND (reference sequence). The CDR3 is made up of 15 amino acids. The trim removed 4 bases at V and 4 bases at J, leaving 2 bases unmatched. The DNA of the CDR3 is TGTGCCAGTAGTAAACTAGCGGGAGGGCCAGATACGCAGTATTTT. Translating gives CASSKLAGGPDTQYF.

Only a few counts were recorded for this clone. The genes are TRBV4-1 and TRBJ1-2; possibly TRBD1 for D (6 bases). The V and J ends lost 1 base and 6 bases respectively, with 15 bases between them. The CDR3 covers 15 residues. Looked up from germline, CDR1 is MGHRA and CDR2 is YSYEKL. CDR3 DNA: TGCGCCAGCAGCCAAGGTCAGGGGAGTTCTAATGGCTACACCTTC. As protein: CASSQGQGSSNGYTF.

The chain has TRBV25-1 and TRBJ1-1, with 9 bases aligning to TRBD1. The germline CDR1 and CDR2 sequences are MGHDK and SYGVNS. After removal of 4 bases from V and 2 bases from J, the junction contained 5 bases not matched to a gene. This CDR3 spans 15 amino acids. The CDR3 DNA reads TGTGCCAGCAGTGGCGGACAGGGGCAAAACACTGAAGCTTTCTTT. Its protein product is CASSGGQGQNTEAFF.

DNA of the CDR3: TGCGCCAGCAGCTTGGCGGGGACAGGTAGGAGCTACACCTTC. It yields the protein CASSLAGTGRSYTF. V gene TRBV5-1 combines with J gene TRBJ1-2, with TRBD1 identical over 8 bases. Germline lookup yields CDR1 SGHRS and CDR2 YFSETQ. The junction had 7 bases not matched to a gene; V was cut back by 0 bases and J by 9 bases. This CDR3 is 14 amino acids long.

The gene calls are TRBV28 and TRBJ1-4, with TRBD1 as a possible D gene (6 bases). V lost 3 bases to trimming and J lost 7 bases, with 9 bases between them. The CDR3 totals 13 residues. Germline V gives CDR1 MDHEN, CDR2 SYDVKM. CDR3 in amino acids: CASSFHRVEKLFF. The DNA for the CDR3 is TGTGCCAGCAGTTTTCACAGGGTTGAAAAACTGTTTTTT. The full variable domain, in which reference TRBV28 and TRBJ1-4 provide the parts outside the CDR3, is DVKVTQSSRYLVKRTGEKVFLECVQDMDHENMFWYRQDPGLGLRLIYFSYDVKMKEKGDIPEGYSVSREKKERFSLILESASTNQTSMYLCASSFHRVEKLFFGSGTQLSVL.

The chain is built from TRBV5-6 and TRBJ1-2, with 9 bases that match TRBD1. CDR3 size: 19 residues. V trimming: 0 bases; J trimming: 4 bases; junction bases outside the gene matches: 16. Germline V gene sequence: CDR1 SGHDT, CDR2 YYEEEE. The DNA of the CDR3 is TGTGCCAGCAGCTTGGTGTTTGTTTGGGACAGGGACTACCCCTATGGCTACACCTTC. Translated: CASSLVFVWDRDYPYGYTF.

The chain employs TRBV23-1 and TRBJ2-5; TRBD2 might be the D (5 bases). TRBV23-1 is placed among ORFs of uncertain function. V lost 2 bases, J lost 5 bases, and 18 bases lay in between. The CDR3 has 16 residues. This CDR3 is CASSQPRLLATETQYF. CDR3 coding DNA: TGCGCCAGCAGTCAACCGAGGCTGTTAGCGACCGAGACCCAGTACTTC.

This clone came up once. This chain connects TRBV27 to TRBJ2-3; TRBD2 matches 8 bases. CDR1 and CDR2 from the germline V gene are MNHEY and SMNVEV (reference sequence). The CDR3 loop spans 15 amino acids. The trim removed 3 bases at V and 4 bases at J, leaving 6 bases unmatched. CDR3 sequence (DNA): TGTGCCAGCAGTTTGGGCCTAGCGGGCCCAGATACGCAGTATTTT. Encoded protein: CASSLGLAGPDTQYF.

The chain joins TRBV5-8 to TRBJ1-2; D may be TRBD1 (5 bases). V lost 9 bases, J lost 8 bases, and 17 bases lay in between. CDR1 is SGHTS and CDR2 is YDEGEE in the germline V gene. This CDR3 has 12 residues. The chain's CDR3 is CATQGSSRGYTF. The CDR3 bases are TGTGCCACCCAGGGCTCCAGTCGCGGCTACACCTTC.

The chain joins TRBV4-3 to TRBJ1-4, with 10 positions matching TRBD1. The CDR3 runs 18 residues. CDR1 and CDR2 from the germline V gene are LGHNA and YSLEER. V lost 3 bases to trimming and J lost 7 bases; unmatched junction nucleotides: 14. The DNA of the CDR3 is TGCGCCAGCAGCCAGAAGTCGGGACAGGGGCCGTGGAGTGAAAAACTGTTTTTT. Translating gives CASSQKSGQGPWSEKLFF.

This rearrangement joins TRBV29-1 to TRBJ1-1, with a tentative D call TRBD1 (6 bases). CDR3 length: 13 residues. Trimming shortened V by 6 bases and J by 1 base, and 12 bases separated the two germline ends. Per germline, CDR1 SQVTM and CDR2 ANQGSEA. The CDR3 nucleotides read TGCAGCGTCAACAGGGATCAGAACACTGAAGCTTTCTTT. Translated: CSVNRDQNTEAFF.

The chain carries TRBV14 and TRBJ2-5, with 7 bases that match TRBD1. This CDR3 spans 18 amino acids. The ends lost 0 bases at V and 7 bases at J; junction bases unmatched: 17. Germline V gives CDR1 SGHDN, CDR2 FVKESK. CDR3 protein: CASSQDPKGTEEEGTQYF. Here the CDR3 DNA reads TGTGCCAGCAGCCAAGATCCAAAGGGGACAGAAGAAGAGGGGACCCAGTACTTC. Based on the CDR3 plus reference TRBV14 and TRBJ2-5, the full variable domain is EAGVTQFPSHSVIEKGQTVTLRCDPISGHDNLYWYRRVMGKEIKFLLHFVKESKQDESGMPNNRFLAERTGGTYSTLKVQPAELEDSGVYFCASSQDPKGTEEEGTQYFGPGTRLLVL.